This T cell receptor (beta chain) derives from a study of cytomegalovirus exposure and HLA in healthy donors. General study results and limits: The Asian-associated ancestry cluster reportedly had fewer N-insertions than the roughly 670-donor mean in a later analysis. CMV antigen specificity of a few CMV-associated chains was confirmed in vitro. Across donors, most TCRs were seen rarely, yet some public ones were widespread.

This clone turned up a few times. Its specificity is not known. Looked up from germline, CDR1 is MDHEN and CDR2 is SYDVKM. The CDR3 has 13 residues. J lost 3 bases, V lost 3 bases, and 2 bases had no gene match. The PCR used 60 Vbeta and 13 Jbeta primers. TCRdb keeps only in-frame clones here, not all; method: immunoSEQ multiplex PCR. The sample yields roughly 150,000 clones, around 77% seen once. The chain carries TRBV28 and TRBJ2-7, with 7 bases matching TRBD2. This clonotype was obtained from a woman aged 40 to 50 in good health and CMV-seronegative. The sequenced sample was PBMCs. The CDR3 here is CASSLSGGYEQYF. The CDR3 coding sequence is TGTGCCAGCAGTTTGTCGGGGGGCTACGAGCAGTACTTC.